This TCR beta chain comes out of a study of OX40 agonist ivuxolimab in advanced cancers. Overall study results and limits: Compared with CD4+, CD8+ T cells on average had more expanded clones. The authors also found low normalized T-cell clonal expansion in some nonresponders.

The CDR3 covers 13 residues. Germline CDR1 is MGHRA and CDR2 is YSYEKL. Trimming removed 1 base from V and 7 bases from J, with 10 bases in between. A note on this clone: Its antigen remains unidentified.

Generated by immunoSEQ multiplex PCR, the TCRdb table keeps only in-frame clones and is missing some. In the table there are tens of thousands of clones, about 87% of which are singletons. This sequence originates from an adult with an advanced solid tumor such as melanoma, head and neck, liver or kidney cancer. The sample here was CD4+ or CD8+ T cells sorted from blood, taken in a trial of the OX40 agonist ivuxolimab. The chain recombines TRBV4-1 with TRBJ2-5, with D possibly being TRBD1 (5 bases). The CDR3 region has the DNA TGCGCCAGCAGCCAAGCGGGTGGGGCGACCCAGTACTTC. Translated: CASSQAGGATQYF.